These 14 T cell receptor beta chains were sequenced from one sample in a study of identical twins. Using its own MiXCR run on the 5' RACE reads, TCRdb lists one record per CDR3 protein. Seen here are 200,000 to 250,000 distinct CDR3 sequences, around 6.8% observed once, and the top ten hold more than 1.5%. This sample was shared with a second study, whose subject was yellow fever vaccine responses in identical twins.

The sequencing sample was made of memory (CD45RO+) T cells sorted from blood. The receptors stem from a woman aged 18-29 years in good health.

This clonotype showed up many times. The CDR3 bases are TGTGCCAGCAGTTTAGACCCCGGGCCGACACCTAATTCACCCCTCCACTTT. Translation gives CASSLDPGPTPNSPLHF. The chain is built from TRBV12-3 or TRBV12-4 and TRBJ1-6; D is undetermined. There are 17 residues in the CDR3. V lost 1 base and J lost 6, with 16 bases in between.

This clonotype was seen only a few times. The rearrangement uses TRBV12-3 or TRBV12-4 and TRBJ1-6; D is uncertain. The CDR3 has 15 amino acids. V lost 8 bases and J 6 bases, leaving 17 bases between the germline ends. The CDR3 spells CASSVSGYFNSPLHF. The DNA of the CDR3 is TGTGCCAGCTCGGTCTCGGGGTACTTTAATTCACCCCTCCACTTT.

This clonotype was counted only a few times. The chain carries TRBV11-2 and TRBJ2-1; D is possibly TRBD2 (6 bases). The V end lost 8 bases, the J end lost 4 bases, and 15 bases lay between the germline ends. This CDR3 spans 14 amino acids. Germline V gene data show CDR1 as SGHAT and CDR2 as FQNNGV. The CDR3 protein is CASQGGVVYNEQFF. The CDR3 coding sequence is TGTGCCAGCCAGGGAGGTGTCGTTTACAATGAGCAGTTCTTC.

This clonotype has only a few counts. V usage is TRBV19 and J usage is TRBJ2-3; D unresolved. The CDR3 sequence is 13 residues long. Germline values: CDR1 LNHDA, CDR2 SQIVND (reference sequence). Trimming stripped 3 bases from V and 2 bases from J, with 6 bases between. CDR3 nucleotides: TGTGCCAGTAGTATCGGGCCCACAGATACGCAGTATTTT. Translation gives CASSIGPTDTQYF. Full variable domain (remainder filled in from reference TRBV19 and TRBJ2-3): DGGITQSPKYLFRKEGQNVTLSCEQNLNHDAMYWYRQDPGQGLRLIYYSQIVNDFQKGDIAEGYSVSREKKESFPLTVTSAQKNPTAFYLCASSIGPTDTQYFGPGTRLTVL.

This clonotype has ten or more counts. This rearrangement joins TRBV10-3 to TRBJ2-5; 8 bases map to TRBD1. V shed 10 bases and J 5 bases; nucleotides not matched to a gene: 21. The CDR3 is made up of 17 amino acids. Germline lookup yields CDR1 ENHRY and CDR2 SYGVKD. CDR3 coding DNA: TGTGCCACCGATACCAACGGTCGGCAGGGGGCACGGGAGACCCAGTACTTC. It codes for CATDTNGRQGARETQYF.

This clonotype appeared many times. The CDR3 DNA follows: TGCAGCGCCCAAGGACAGATCAACACTGAAGCTTTCTTT. Translating gives CSAQGQINTEAFF. The gene calls are TRBV29-1 and TRBJ1-1, with D perhaps TRBD1 (6 bases). Germline CDR1 and CDR2: SQVTM and ANQGSEA. V shed 7 bases and J shed 2 bases, with 14 bases lying between them. The CDR3 extends over 13 amino acids.

This clonotype showed up many times. The chain couples TRBV12-3 or TRBV12-4 to TRBJ1-5; 7 bases align to TRBD1. V lost 3 bases, J lost 5 bases, and 4 bases stayed unmatched. This CDR3 has 14 amino acids. The CDR3 region is CASSFDREHQPQHF. The CDR3 nucleotides read TGTGCCAGCAGTTTTGACAGGGAACATCAGCCCCAGCATTTT.

This clonotype was seen a few times. V usage is TRBV2 and J usage is TRBJ2-5, with 7 bases identical to TRBD2. Looked up from germline, CDR1 is SNHLY and CDR2 is FYNNEI. The V gene end was trimmed by 1 base and the J gene end by 4 bases; junction bases not matched to a gene: 3. The CDR3 contains 14 residues. The DNA for the CDR3 is TGTGCCAGCAGTGAAGGCACTAGCGTAGAGACCCAGTACTTC. Translation gives CASSEGTSVETQYF.

This clonotype has a count of ten or more. The chain combines TRBV5-1 with TRBJ2-7, with a weak D call TRBD2 (5 bases). V shed 4 bases and J shed 3 bases, with 14 bases lying between them. CDR3 length equals 14 residues. Germline loops: CDR1 SGHRS, CDR2 YFSETQ. The CDR3 sequence: CASSPEGRDYEQYF. The CDR3 DNA follows: TGCGCCAGCAGCCCCGAAGGTCGGGACTACGAGCAGTACTTC.

The chain combines TRBV9 with TRBJ1-1; 8 bases line up with TRBD1. With 4 bases clipped from V and 2 bases from J, the junction kept 16 bases outside the gene matches. Germline values: CDR1 SGDLS, CDR2 YYNGEE. CDR3 length: 18 residues. Written as DNA, the CDR3 is TGTGCCAGCAGCCCATGGGGACAGGCCGGGGCGCGCAACACTGAAGCTTTCTTT. Protein sequence: CASSPWGQAGARNTEAFF. The variable domain in full, completed from reference TRBV9 and TRBJ1-1, reads DSGVTQTPKHLITATGQRVTLRCSPRSGDLSVYWYQQSLDQGLQFLIQYYNGEERAKGNILERFSAQQFPDLHSELNLSSLELGDSALYFCASSPWGQAGARNTEAFFGQGTRLTVV.

This clonotype was observed at least ten times. The V gene is TRBV12-3 or TRBV12-4, the J gene TRBJ2-5; no clear D. V was cut by 4 bases and J by 4 bases, with 7 bases left in between. The CDR3 extends over 12 amino acids. This CDR3 is CASSYSIETQYF. In DNA, the CDR3 is TGTGCCAGCAGTTACTCCATAGAGACCCAGTACTTC.

The V and J genes are TRBV20-1 and TRBJ2-1, with a tentative D call TRBD2 (6 bases). Germline lookup yields CDR1 DFQATT and CDR2 SNEGSKA (reference sequence). Trimming pared 3 bases from V and 7 bases from J, leaving 25 bases between. CDR3 length equals 17 residues. CDR3 DNA sequence: TGCAGTGCTAGCAACCAGGGAGGAAGGGCTGGTGCGAATGAGCAGTTCTTC. Its protein product is CSASNQGGRAGANEQFF.

This clonotype appeared many times. The chain uses TRBV20-1 and TRBJ2-7; TRBD2 agrees at 13 bases. From germline, CDR1 is DFQATT and CDR2 SNEGSKA (reference sequence). With V trimmed by 6 bases and J by 3 bases, 8 bases remained unmatched. CDR3 length: 15 residues. The CDR3 DNA reads TGCAGTGCGGGGACTAGCGGGATGGCGGACTACGAGCAGTACTTC. Amino acids: CSAGTSGMADYEQYF.

This clonotype was counted between two and nine times. The chain carries TRBV5-5 and TRBJ2-3, with D possibly being TRBD1 (6 bases). The CDR3 loop spans 15 amino acids. Per germline, CDR1 SGHKS and CDR2 YYEKEE (reference sequence). Between the trimmed V and J ends, which lost 0 bases and 2 bases, there was a span of 10 bases. CDR3 residues: CASSLADSHTDTQYF. In DNA, the CDR3 is TGTGCCAGCAGCTTGGCGGACAGCCACACAGATACGCAGTATTTT. Full variable domain (rest looked up from reference TRBV5-5 and TRBJ2-3): DAGVTQSPTHLIKTRGQQVTLRCSPISGHKSVSWYQQVLGQGPQFIFQYYEKEERGRGNFPDRFSARQFPNYSSELNVNALLLGDSALYLCASSLADSHTDTQYFGPGTRLTVL.